The 6 T cell receptor beta chains below were found in one sample sequenced in a study of T cell responses to AZD1222 COVID-19 vaccine. TCRdb keeps only in-frame clones here, not all; method: immunoSEQ multiplex PCR. The sample holds around 120,000 clones, approximately 90% seen once. The sample was peripheral blood, taken 28 days after the second AZD1222 dose. The receptors stem from an adult who received the AZD1222 COVID-19 vaccine.

In this sample, this clone turned up once. The chain has TRBV11-2 and TRBJ1-2, with unresolved D. The CDR3 runs to 11 residues. The V end was cut by 5 bases, the J end by 4 bases, with 5 bases between. The germline gives CDR1 SGHAT, CDR2 FQNNGV. CDR3 in DNA: TGTGCCAGCAGCCCAAGCTATGGCTACACCTTC. Translating it yields CASSPSYGYTF. Variable domain in full (rest from reference TRBV11-2 and TRBJ1-2): EAGVAQSPRYKIIEKRQSVAFWCNPISGHATLYWYQQILGQGPKLLIQFQNNGVVDDSQLPKDRFSAERLKGVDSTLKIQPAKLEDSAVYLCASSPSYGYTFGSGTRLTVV.

This clone was recorded only once. The chain employs TRBV12-3 or TRBV12-4 and TRBJ1-1; D call uncertain. This CDR3 region has 13 residues. V was clipped by 0 bases and J by 0 bases, with 2 bases between them. The CDR3 spells CASSLALNTEAFF. CDR3 coding DNA: TGTGCCAGCAGTTTAGCTCTGAACACTGAAGCTTTCTTT.

The chain uses TRBV7-3 and TRBJ1-6, with D hard to call. CDR1 and CDR2 (germline): SGHTA, FQGTGA. Trimming removed 1 base from V and 11 bases from J, with 12 bases in between. CDR3 length: 14 amino acids. The CDR3 sequence is CASSLNAGPTPLHF. CDR3 sequence (DNA): TGTGCCAGCAGCTTAAACGCCGGACCAACACCCCTCCACTTT.

On this clone: In the same sample, other DNA sequences code for this CDR3. This chain links TRBV19 with TRBJ1-5, with 7 bases that match TRBD1. With 3 bases clipped from V and 2 bases from J, the junction kept 1 base outside the gene matches. Germline V lookup: CDR1 LNHDA, CDR2 SQIVND (reference sequence). The CDR3 has 14 amino acids. The CDR3, as DNA: TGTGCCAGTAGTATTCAGGGGGGCAATCAGCCCCAGCATTTT. It is translated as CASSIQGGNQPQHF.

The chain is built from TRBV11-1 and TRBJ1-1, with unresolved D. V was shortened by 1 base and J by 3 bases, with 12 bases between the two germline ends. CDR3 length: 15 amino acids. The germline V gene has CDR1 SGHAT and CDR2 FQDESV (reference sequence). The CDR3 DNA reads TGTGCCAGCAGCTTAGAGACGTCGGCCGACACTGAAGCTTTCTTT. Translated: CASSLETSADTEAFF.

Turning to this clone: This same CDR3 is encoded by further DNA sequences in the sample. V gene TRBV7-2 combines with J gene TRBJ1-1, with no clear D. There are 14 residues in the CDR3. Trimming pared 3 bases from V and 3 bases from J, leaving 11 bases between. Germline assignment: CDR1 SGHTA and CDR2 FQGNSA. The CDR3: CASSLFGKDTEAFF. The CDR3 bases are TGTGCCAGCAGCTTGTTCGGGAAGGACACTGAAGCTTTCTTT.